This is a list of T cell receptor beta chains from one sample in a study of T cells in Graves' hyperthyroidism and ophthalmopathy. TCRdb itself ran the multiplex PCR reads through MiXCR, one entry per CDR3 protein. Of about half a million distinct CDR3 sequences in the sample, under 25% were seen once. Sequencing input: blood. The source of these receptors is a young man with Graves' hyperthyroidism. Both conserved end residues are part of each CDR3. The order of the fields is CDR3 length, V gene, D gene, J gene, clone size, CDR3 protein, CDR3 DNA. The D gene is left open where the match is weak. Clone size is shown for a subset of rows, as once, few, many or a class of expanded clone.

17	TRBV20-1	TRBD2	TRBJ2-6	many	CSASERGARSGANVLTF	TGCAGTGCTAGTGAGCGGGGGGCCCGCTCTGGGGCCAACGTCCTGACTTTC
18	TRBV12-3/TRBV12-4	.	TRBJ1-5	many	CASSSLGPAPYSNQPQHF	TGTGCCAGCAGTTCTTTGGGTCCAGCTCCTTATAGCAATCAGCCCCAGCATTTT
17	TRBV6-2/TRBV6-3	TRBD1	TRBJ2-7	.	CASSLRPFPGQGHEQYF	TGTGCCAGCAGTTTACGCCCTTTCCCGGGACAGGGCCACGAGCAGTACTTC
14	TRBV6-5	TRBD2	TRBJ2-7	.	CASSYGRGGHEQYF	TGTGCCAGCAGTTACGGCCGCGGGGGGCACGAGCAGTACTTC
17	TRBV11-2	.	TRBJ1-1	many	CASSLDVGRIRNTEAFF	TGTGCCAGCAGCTTAGATGTGGGCAGGATTCGTAACACTGAAGCTTTCTTT
14	TRBV24-1	.	TRBJ2-7	.	CATSDPRGPDEQYF	TGTGCCACCAGTGATCCAAGGGGCCCCGACGAGCAGTACTTC
14	TRBV30	.	TRBJ1-1	many	CAWSVGQGVTEAFF	TGTGCCTGGAGTGTAGGGCAAGGGGTTACTGAAGCTTTCTTT
14	TRBV20-1	.	TRBJ1-2	many	CSARRTGTNYGYTF	TGCAGTGCTAGGCGCACAGGGACGAACTATGGCTACACCTTC
17	TRBV27	TRBD2	TRBJ2-2	many	CASSLFPSGVESGELFF	TGTGCCAGCAGTTTATTCCCTAGCGGCGTTGAATCCGGGGAGCTGTTTTTT
12	TRBV2	.	TRBJ2-7	.	CASSRSVYEQYF	TGTGCCAGCAGTCGCTCGGTCTACGAGCAGTACTTC
18	TRBV6-1	TRBD2	TRBJ2-5	.	CASSPVGLAGVTQETQYF	TGTGCCAGCAGTCCCGTCGGACTAGCGGGGGTAACCCAAGAGACCCAGTACTTC
13	TRBV7-3	.	TRBJ2-5	.	CASSRGWQETQYF	TGTGCCAGCAGCCGGGGTTGGCAAGAGACCCAGTACTTC
13	TRBV7-3	.	TRBJ1-2	.	CASSLTNSYGYTF	TGTGCCAGCAGCTTAACGAACAGCTATGGCTACACCTTC
12	TRBV2	.	TRBJ1-2	many	CASSRASYGYTF	TGTGCCAGCTCCAGGGCCTCCTATGGCTACACCTTC
13	TRBV20-1	.	TRBJ2-5	many	CRPVQGLQETQYF	TGCAGGCCAGTTCAAGGGCTTCAGGAGACCCAGTACTTC
14	TRBV12-3/TRBV12-4	.	TRBJ1-1	once	CASSSRTRHAEALF	TGTGCCAGCAGTTCCCGGACCCGCCATGCTGAAGCTCTCTTT
16	TRBV6-1	.	TRBJ2-7	.	CASPGPFLDRTYEQYF	TGTGCCAGCCCAGGCCCCTTCTTAGACAGGACCTACGAGCAGTACTTC
14	TRBV10-3	TRBD2	TRBJ2-2	many	CATRLAGDGGELFF	TGTGCCACTCGACTAGCGGGGGATGGCGGGGAGCTGTTTTTT
16	TRBV6-1	.	TRBJ1-6	many	CASSAAVSSYNSPLHF	TGTGCCAGCAGCGCTGCGGTGAGCTCCTATAATTCACCCCTCCACTTT